Given below is one T cell receptor beta chain in context. This specimen comes from a study of blood T cell repertoires in COVID-19. Study-wide background: Acute and convalescent COVID-19 specimens originated in the United States, Italy and Spain. From T cells, B-cell-depleted T cells, or PBMCs came the material, which was cDNA or gDNA.

Germline values: CDR1 GTSNPN, CDR2 SVGIG (reference sequence). Trimming stripped 4 bases from V and 4 bases from J, with 17 bases between. This CDR3 has 15 residues. Original processing notes: Using reference gene primer amplification, nucleated cell counts were estimated. Assay used: immunoSEQ multiplex PCR; TCRdb lists only in-frame clones, some missing. The DNA gave D and trimming, while V, J and clone size come from that table. Of 150,000 or so clones listed, over 60% are singletons. Sequenced input: peripheral blood. The source is a woman of 80 years or more with active or convalescent COVID-19. This chain joins TRBV30 and TRBJ1-5, with D perhaps matching TRBD1 (6 bases). The CDR3 nucleotides read TGTGCCTGGACTCGGAACGGACAGAGAAATCAGCCCCAGCATTTT. Translation: CAWTRNGQRNQPQHF.